This T cell receptor (beta chain) was recorded in a study of cytotoxic CD8 clonotypes in ibrutinib-treated CLL. Assay used: immunoSEQ multiplex PCR; TCRdb lists only in-frame clones, some missing. This sample has some 140,000 clones, with 80% to 95% found just once. Germline V gives CDR1 SEHNR, CDR2 FQNEAQ (reference sequence). V dropped 1 base and J dropped 1 base, with 10 bases sitting between them. This CDR3 spans 16 amino acids. Sequencing was performed on PBMCs, taken after 12 months of ibrutinib treatment. J is TRBJ1-4 and V is TRBV7-9; D is undetermined. The TCR originated in a human donor with chronic lymphocytic leukemia. The CDR3 loop is CASSLDLGLTNEKLFF. CDR3 in DNA: TGTGCCAGCAGCTTAGATCTCGGCCTAACTAATGAAAAACTGTTTTTT.